The 14 T cell receptor beta chains below were found in one sample sequenced in a study of metastatic and nonmetastatic thyroid tumors. No treatment had been given to any patient before thyroid surgery. Through MiXCR, TCRdb re-clonotyped the PCR reads. Of about 92,000 clones listed, around 14% are singletons. The sequenced material came from blood. These receptors were collected from a female donor with papillary thyroid cancer or a benign thyroid nodule (not recorded which). Some clones in this sample may be carry-over from other donors' samples.

This chain connects TRBV9 to TRBJ2-5; D is possibly TRBD2 (6 bases). Trimming stripped 2 bases from V and 1 base from J, with 9 bases between. Germline CDR1 is SGDLS and CDR2 is YYNGEE. The CDR3 contains 14 residues. This CDR3 reads CASSVGGVQETQYF. Here the CDR3 DNA reads TGTGCCAGCAGCGTCGGCGGGGTCCAAGAGACCCAGTACTTC.

The sample holds a few counts of this clone. A much larger clone lies a single base off, so this may be a read error. The rearrangement uses TRBV20-1 and TRBJ2-1; D not resolved. This CDR3 contains 16 residues. V lost 6 bases, J lost 0 bases, and 18 bases lay in between. Germline V gene data show CDR1 as DFQATT and CDR2 as SNEGSKA (reference sequence). The CDR3 coding sequence is TGCAGTGCCGCTAGGTGTGAGCCTAACTCCTACAATGAGCAGTTCTTC. It specifies CSAARCEPNSYNEQFF.

In this sample, this clone turned up many times. The chain has TRBV11-2 and TRBJ2-7; D is unresolved. Germline V gives CDR1 SGHAT, CDR2 FQNNGV. The V end lost 2 bases, the J end lost 6 bases, and 11 bases lay between the germline ends. CDR3 length equals 13 residues. As DNA, the CDR3 is TGTGCCAGCAGCTTAATAGCCGGAAGCGAGCAGTACTTC. Its translation is CASSLIAGSEQYF. Using reference TRBV11-2 and TRBJ2-7 for the parts outside the CDR3, the full variable domain is EAGVAQSPRYKIIEKRQSVAFWCNPISGHATLYWYQQILGQGPKLLIQFQNNGVVDDSQLPKDRFSAERLKGVDSTLKIQPAKLEDSAVYLCASSLIAGSEQYFGPGTRLTVT.

This clone came up many times. The gene calls are TRBV6-1 and TRBJ1-4, with no clear D. The CDR3 totals 11 residues. The V gene's germline CDR1 is MNHNS and CDR2 SASEGT. The V end was cut by 5 bases, the J end by 5 bases, with 3 bases between. Here the CDR3 reads CASSRNEKLFF. CDR3 bases: TGTGCCAGCAGTCGAAATGAAAAACTGTTTTTT.

This clone was found many times. J is TRBJ1-2 and V is TRBV11-2; TRBD1 agrees at 9 bases. With 1 base clipped from V and 6 bases from J, the junction kept 6 bases outside the gene matches. The CDR3 is made up of 15 amino acids. Looked up from germline, CDR1 is SGHAT and CDR2 is FQNNGV. CDR3 region: CASSLGGGQGHGYTF. The CDR3 region has the DNA TGTGCCAGCAGCTTAGGCGGGGGACAGGGCCATGGCTACACCTTC.

In its sample, this clone was seen many times. V and J are TRBV19 and TRBJ2-2, with D maybe TRBD1 (5 bases). Germline CDR1 LNHDA, CDR2 SQIVND (reference sequence). The CDR3 extends over 15 amino acids. Trimming stripped 6 bases from V and 4 bases from J, with 15 bases between. The CDR3 DNA sequence: TGTGCCAGTAGCTTAGACAGCTTTCTCACCGGGGAGCTGTTTTTT. Translating gives CASSLDSFLTGELFF.

This clone was observed at least ten times. V and J are TRBV20-1 and TRBJ1-1, with D tentatively TRBD1 (5 bases). Trimming pared 5 bases from V and 1 base from J, leaving 8 bases between. The CDR3 is 12 residues long. CDR1 is DFQATT, CDR2 SNEGSKA, per germline (reference sequence). CDR3 region: CSAAGGNTEAFF. The DNA of the CDR3 is TGCAGTGCTGCCGGGGGGAACACTGAAGCTTTCTTT.

There are many counts of this clone. The rearrangement uses TRBV6-2 or TRBV6-3 and TRBJ2-1; 14 bases are a match to TRBD2. Trimming took 2 bases from V and 0 from J; bases not matched to a gene: 6. This CDR3 spans 19 amino acids. Germline CDR1 and CDR2: MNHEY and SVGEGT. This chain's CDR3 is CASSYGTSGGESSYNEQFF. CDR3 bases: TGTGCCAGCAGTTACGGGACTAGCGGGGGCGAGAGCTCCTACAATGAGCAGTTCTTC.

In the case of this clone: This clone may be a read error of a much larger clone one base away. V is TRBV5-6 and J is TRBJ2-7; maybe TRBD2 (6 bases). CDR1 SGHDT and CDR2 YYEEEE come from the germline V gene. The CDR3 runs 14 residues. V dropped 4 bases and J dropped 7 bases, with 18 bases sitting between them. As DNA, the CDR3 is TGTGCCAGCAGCCCCCCCAGCGGGTCGCGGGAGCAGTACTTC. It specifies CASSPPSGSREQYF.

This clone appeared many times. The rearrangement joins TRBV27 to TRBJ2-3; TRBD2 agrees at 10 bases. Germline values: CDR1 MNHEY, CDR2 SMNVEV (reference sequence). The trim removed 2 bases at V and 5 bases at J, leaving 7 bases unmatched. The CDR3 is 16 residues long. The CDR3 DNA reads TGTGCCAGCAGTTTACGGAGCGGGGGGGTAAGAGATACGCAGTATTTT. Translated: CASSLRSGGVRDTQYF.

Concerning this clone itself: A much larger clone lies a single base off, so this may be a read error. V usage is TRBV2 and J usage is TRBJ1-4; TRBD1 might be the D (6 bases). V lost 8 bases and J lost 7, with 23 bases in between. The CDR3 extends over 16 amino acids. CDR1 and CDR2 from the germline V gene are SNHLY and FYNNEI. In nucleotides, the CDR3 is TGTGCCAGCGCGGGCATTACCGGGACAAGGAGTGAAAAACTGTTTTTT. Encoded protein: CASAGITGTRSEKLFF.

Points on this clone: This may be a read error, as it is one base from a much larger clone. The chain uses TRBV4-1 and TRBJ1-3, with 9 bases that match TRBD1. V shed 1 base, J shed 3 bases, and the junction held 1 base outside the gene matches. This CDR3 comprises 15 residues. The germline V gene encodes CDR1 MGHRA and CDR2 YSYEKL. Here the CDR3 DNA reads TGCGCCAGCAGCCAAGGGACAGGGGTTGGAAACACCATATATTTT. Amino acid sequence: CASSQGTGVGNTIYF.

This clone was counted many times. The chain employs TRBV2 and TRBJ1-2; no clear D. Looked up from germline, CDR1 is SNHLY and CDR2 is FYNNEI. The V end lost 5 bases, the J end lost 0 bases, and 7 bases lay between the germline ends. This CDR3 has 13 residues. The CDR3 DNA reads TGTGCCAGCAGTCCGAACTCTAACTATGGCTACACCTTC. Protein: CASSPNSNYGYTF.

The V call is TRBV18, the J call TRBJ1-1, with D unclear. The CDR3 totals 16 residues. Trimming took 5 bases from V and 2 from J, leaving 18 bases between them. CDR1 is KGHSH, CDR2 LQKENI, per germline. The CDR3 spells CASSSPLLGFNTEAFF. The DNA for the CDR3 is TGTGCCAGCTCATCTCCTCTCTTGGGGTTTAACACTGAAGCTTTCTTT.